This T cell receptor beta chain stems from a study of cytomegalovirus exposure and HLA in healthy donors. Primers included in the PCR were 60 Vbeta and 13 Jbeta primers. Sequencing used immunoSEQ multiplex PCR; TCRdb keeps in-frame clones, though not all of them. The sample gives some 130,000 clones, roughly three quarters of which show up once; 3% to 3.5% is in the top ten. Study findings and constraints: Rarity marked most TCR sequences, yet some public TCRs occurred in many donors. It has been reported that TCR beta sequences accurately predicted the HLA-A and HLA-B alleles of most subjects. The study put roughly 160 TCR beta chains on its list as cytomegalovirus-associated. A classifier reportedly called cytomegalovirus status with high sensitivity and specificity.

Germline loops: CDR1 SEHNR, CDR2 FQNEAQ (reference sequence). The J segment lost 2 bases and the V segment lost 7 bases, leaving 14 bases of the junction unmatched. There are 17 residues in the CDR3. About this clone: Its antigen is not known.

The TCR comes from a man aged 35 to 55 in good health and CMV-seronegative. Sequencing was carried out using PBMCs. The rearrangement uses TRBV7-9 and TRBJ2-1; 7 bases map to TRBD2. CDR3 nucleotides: TGTGCCAGCAACAATAGAAACCCGCGGGAGACCTACAATGAGCAGTTCTTC. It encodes CASNNRNPRETYNEQFF.